The rows below give T cell receptor beta chains drawn from one sample of a study of chemoradiotherapy in HPV16-positive cancers. This table comes from immunoSEQ multiplex PCR, and its TCRdb copy is limited to in-frame clones, with some not included. The profile shows more than 10,000 clones, roughly 77% of them singletons. The specimen was taken from a patient who underwent chemoradiotherapy. These receptor sequences come from a human donor with HPV-associated anogenital cancer. The CDR3 runs from the conserved cysteine through the conserved F or W. A D gene is named only where the DNA matches it firmly. The size of a clone is reported for some rows only, either as once, few or many, or as a class for expanded clones.

>NA|TRBV5-6|NA|TRBJ1-5
TGTGCCAGCAGCCGCCGATACACCCGTGGCCAGCCCCAGCATTTT
CASSRRYTRGQPQHF
>TRBD2|TRBV28|NA|TRBJ2-5
TGTGCCAGCAGACGCTTTAGCGGGGGTGGAGAGACCCAGTACTTC
CASRRFSGGGETQYF
>NA|TRBV11-3|NA|TRBJ2-3
TGTGCCAGCAGCCTAGACCCCACAGATACGCAGTATTTT
CASSLDPTDTQYF
>NA|TRBV19|few|TRBJ2-5
TGTGCCAGTAGTGTCATGGAGACCCAGTACTTC
CASSVMETQYF
>NA|TRBV2|NA|TRBJ2-2
TGTGCCAGCAGTGAAACCGGAGCCGGGGAGCTGTTTTTT
CASSETGAGELFF
>TRBD2|TRBV6-5|few|TRBJ2-1
TGTGCCAGCAGTTACCGGGGGGGTGAGCAGTTCTTC
CASSYRGGEQFF
>NA|TRBV14|few|TRBJ1-5
TGTGCCAGCAGCGAGGGGGTGTCGGACAATCAGCCCCAGCATTTT
CASSEGVSDNQPQHF
>NA|TRBV10-3|NA|TRBJ2-1
TGTGCCATCAGTGACTTCGATAGGGGAAAGAATGAGCAGTTCTTC
CAISDFDRGKNEQFF
>NA|TRBV9|NA|TRBJ1-4
TGTGCCAGCAGGGCCGGGGAGAATGAAAAACTGTTTTTT
CASRAGENEKLFF
>NA|TRBV21-1|NA|TRBJ1-5
TGTGCCAGCAGCAAAGGTTTGGACAGGGAGGGCCGTAATCAGCCCCAGCATTTT
CASSKGLDREGRNQPQHF
>TRBD2|TRBV7-2|NA|TRBJ2-3
TGTGCCAGCAGCGATTTCCCGGGACTAGCGGGGGGTGGAACAGATACGCAGTATTTT
CASSDFPGLAGGGTDTQYF
>NA|TRBV5-1|NA|TRBJ2-2
TGCGCCAGCAGGAAGGGTAACGCGAACACCGGGGAGCTGTTTTTT
CASRKGNANTGELFF
>NA|TRBV7-2|NA|TRBJ1-3
TGTGCCAGCAGCTCCCGGGCCGTCTCTGGAAACACCATATATTTT
CASSSRAVSGNTIYF
>NA|TRBV6-5|NA|TRBJ1-5
TGTGCCAGCAGTTACTCCAAGGTTCGGGGTCAGCCCCAGCATTTT
CASSYSKVRGQPQHF
>TRBD1|TRBV4-1|NA|TRBJ1-2
TGCGCCAGCAGCCAAGGGGGACAGGGCAACTATGGCTACACCTTC
CASSQGGQGNYGYTF
>NA|TRBV19|NA|TRBJ1-4
TGTGCCGTCGCGGCAGGCACAACTAATGAAAAACTGTTTTTT
CAVAAGTTNEKLFF
>NA|TRBV25-1|NA|TRBJ1-2
TGTGCCAGCAGCCAATCACGGACGGCGAGGAGGGGCTACACCTTC
CASSQSRTARRGYTF
>NA|TRBV2|NA|TRBJ2-3
TGTGCCAGCAATTATGGTTGGGATACGCAGTATTTT
CASNYGWDTQYF
>NA|TRBV4-2|NA|TRBJ2-5
TGTGCCAGCAGCCAACAATTCGACGAAGAGACCCAGTACTTC
CASSQQFDEETQYF
>NA|TRBV9|NA|TRBJ1-3
TGTGCCAGCAGCGTAGCTTGGGAAGCTGGAAACACCATATATTTT
CASSVAWEAGNTIYF
>NA|TRBV11-1|NA|TRBJ2-3
TGTGCCAGCAGCCTGCTGGGCGGGAGCACAGATACGCAGTATTTT
CASSLLGGSTDTQYF
>TRBD1|TRBV11-3|NA|TRBJ2-3
TGTGCCAGCAGCTTAGGACTCTGGGGACAGGGTGAGAATACGCAGTATTTT
CASSLGLWGQGENTQYF
>NA|TRBV6-6|once|TRBJ1-1
TGTGCCAGCAGTTACTCGGGACGGTCCATGAACACTGAAGCTTTCTTT
CASSYSGRSMNTEAFF
>TRBD2|TRBV4-3|NA|TRBJ2-3
TGCGCCAGCAGCCAAGGGGGGGGGTTGCACGGTGATACGCAGTATTTT
CASSQGGGLHGDTQYF
>TRBD1|TRBV9|NA|TRBJ1-2
TGTGCCAGCAGCGTAGGACAGGGAGATGGCTACACCTTC
CASSVGQGDGYTF
>TRBD1|TRBV19|NA|TRBJ1-5
TGTGCCAGTAGTACCTCAGGGGGTACCAATCAGCCCCAGCATTTT
CASSTSGGTNQPQHF
>NA|TRBV6-4|NA|TRBJ2-2
TGTGCCAGCAGTGACTCGGGGGGGAACACCGGGGAGCTGTTTTTT
CASSDSGGNTGELFF
>NA|TRBV7-9|NA|TRBJ1-4
TGTGCCAGCAGCTTAGCGTTCTCGGACAGAATTAATGAAAAACTGTTTTTT
CASSLAFSDRINEKLFF
>NA|TRBV4-2|NA|TRBJ1-3
TGTGCCAGCAGCCAAGATTACCAGTCTGGAAACACCATATATTTT
CASSQDYQSGNTIYF
>TRBD1|TRBV25-1|NA|TRBJ1-5
TGTGCCAGCAGTGAAGGGGGGACAGGGCGCAATCAGCCCCAGCATTTT
CASSEGGTGRNQPQHF
>NA|TRBV5-6|NA|TRBJ2-2
TGTGCCAGCAGCTTGAAGAGATTATTGGCCGGGGAGCTGTTTTTT
CASSLKRLLAGELFF
>TRBD1|TRBV10-3|NA|TRBJ1-1
TGTGCCATCAGTGAGAGGATAGACAGGGGAAGTCCTGAAGCTTTCTTT
CAISERIDRGSPEAFF
>TRBD1|TRBV29-1|once|TRBJ2-4
TGCAGCGTTGAAGATCCTGGGACAGGGGAAAACATTCAGTACTTC
CSVEDPGTGENIQYF
>NA|TRBV19|NA|TRBJ2-1
TGTGCCAGTAGTATCGCGCGGGACTCCACTCGGATCTTC
CASSIARDSTRIF
>NA|TRBV7-9|few|TRBJ1-6
TGTGCCAGCAGCCAACGCAGGGGCCGGGAAAATTCACCCCTCCACTTT
CASSQRRGRENSPLHF
>NA|TRBV10-3|NA|TRBJ1-4
TGTGCCATCGGCGACAAGTCTAATGAAAAACTGTTTTTT
CAIGDKSNEKLFF
>TRBD2|TRBV6-5|NA|TRBJ2-7
TGTGCCAGCAGTTACGGGGCGGGGGGTTTTGAGCAGTACTTC
CASSYGAGGFEQYF
>TRBD1|TRBV28|NA|TRBJ2-7
TGTGCCAGCAGCTTCTCCCGGGACAGGGGATACGAGCAGTACTTC
CASSFSRDRGYEQYF
>NA|TRBV6-5|few|TRBJ1-2
TGTGCCAGCGGCTACAGGACCGTCTATGGCTACACCTTC
CASGYRTVYGYTF
>NA|TRBV5-1|NA|TRBJ2-2
TGCGCCAGCAGCTTGGCCGGAACAGGGCGGACTACCACCACCGGGGAGCTGTTTTTT
CASSLAGTGRTTTTGELFF
>TRBD2|TRBV6-1|once|TRBJ2-1
TGTGCCAGCAGTGAAGCGACTAGCGGGGGTAATGAGCAGTTCTTC
CASSEATSGGNEQFF
>NA|TRBV7-2|NA|TRBJ2-7
TGTGCCAGCAGCCCGGGGGGCAGGGCCTCCTACGAGCAGTACTTC
CASSPGGRASYEQYF
>NA|TRBV5-1|few|TRBJ1-1
TGCGCCAGCAGCTTGGACGGGACGAACACTGAAGCTTTCTTT
CASSLDGTNTEAFF
>TRBD1|TRBV11-3|few|TRBJ1-6
TGTGCCAGCAGCTCCGGAGGGGGCTCGAATTCACCCCTCCACTTT
CASSSGGGSNSPLHF
>NA|TRBV30|NA|TRBJ1-1
TGTGCCTGGAGCACTGGGGGGGACCGCGAAGCTTTCTTT
CAWSTGGDREAFF
>NA|TRBV7-2|NA|TRBJ2-2
TGTGCCAGCAGCTTAGCGTTGGGACCGCGGGGGGAGCTGTTTTTT
CASSLALGPRGELFF
>NA|TRBV5-4|NA|TRBJ1-4
TGTGCCAGCAGCTCAGAGTCAACTAATGAAAAACTGTTTTTT
CASSSESTNEKLFF
>NA|TRBV7-9|NA|TRBJ1-1
TGTGCCAGCAGCCCCCCCGGGCCGAACACTGAAGCTTTCTTT
CASSPPGPNTEAFF
>NA|TRBV11-2|NA|TRBJ2-3
TGTGCCAGCAGCTTAGGGTTAGCGGTAGAAACAGATACGCAGTATTTT
CASSLGLAVETDTQYF
>NA|TRBV5-1|NA|TRBJ1-1
TGCGCCAGCAGCCTTCTACAGGGAAGGAGCACTGAAGCTTTCTTT
CASSLLQGRSTEAFF
>NA|TRBV7-6|NA|TRBJ1-1
TGTGCCAGCAGCTTCGGGGCGGGGGACACTGAAGCTTTCTTT
CASSFGAGDTEAFF
>NA|TRBV19|NA|TRBJ1-5
TGTGCCAGTAGTATAGAAGATGCGGGCAATCAGCCCCAGCATTTT
CASSIEDAGNQPQHF